The text below deals with one T cell receptor (beta chain). This CDR3 has 16 residues. V lost 0 bases and J lost 6, with 17 bases in between. Germline V gives CDR1 LGHDT, CDR2 YNNKEL (reference sequence). The data were taken from a study of blood T cell repertoires in COVID-19. Study-level background: Spain, Italy and the United States supplied samples that represented acute and convalescent COVID-19. T cells, B-cell-depleted T cells, or PBMCs provided the cDNA or gDNA that served as material.

Per the authors' pipeline: Researchers report that nucleated cell counts were estimated from reference gene primer amplification. Libraries were prepared by immunoSEQ multiplex PCR; TCRdb keeps only in-frame clonotypes and omits some of them. V and J calls and clone size are copied from that table; D and trimming were computed from the DNA. The repertoire holds under 300,000 clones, approximately 85% seen once, with around 12% in the top ten. Material: peripheral blood. The source is a man older than 75 with acute or convalescent COVID-19. V and J are TRBV3-1 (or the pseudogene TRBV3-2) and TRBJ1-2, with D uncertain. The CDR3 nucleotides are TGTGCCAGCAGCCAAGAGACGATTGAGGGAAGGAATGGCTACACCTTC. Translated: CASSQETIEGRNGYTF.